Below, 26 T cell receptor beta chains from the same sample are listed, as sequenced in a study of cytomegalovirus exposure and HLA in healthy donors. PCR used 60 Vbeta primers and 13 Jbeta primers. Data came from immunoSEQ multiplex PCR; TCRdb stores just in-frame clones and leaves some out. The data hold nearly 200,000 clones, with 80% to 90% observed a single time. The sample comprised PBMCs. These TCRs come from a man under 40 in good health and CMV-seronegative.

V and J are TRBV13 and TRBJ1-1; 9 bases line up with TRBD1. V was pared by 5 bases and J by 4 bases, with 8 bases of the junction left unmatched. Germline V CDR1 and CDR2: PRHDT, FYEKMQ (reference sequence). CDR3 length: 15 amino acids. The chain's CDR3 is CASSHGTGLGTEAFF. The DNA of the CDR3 is TGTGCCAGCAGCCACGGGACAGGGCTGGGCACTGAAGCTTTCTTT.

CDR3 amino acids: CASSLAGMNTEAFF. As DNA, the CDR3 is TGTGCCAGCAGTTTGGCAGGGATGAACACTGAAGCTTTCTTT. The chain combines TRBV27 with TRBJ1-1; D is possibly TRBD1 (5 bases). V was trimmed by 3 bases and J by 0 bases, leaving 8 bases between them. Germline lookup yields CDR1 MNHEY and CDR2 SMNVEV (reference sequence). This CDR3 has 14 residues.

The chain links TRBV6-6 to TRBJ2-7; D is uncertain. CDR1 and CDR2 (germline): MNHNY, SVGAGI (reference sequence). This CDR3 contains 13 residues. V was cut by 2 bases and J by 4 bases, with 9 bases left in between. The CDR3 here is CASSYLVGYEQYF. The CDR3 nucleotides are TGTGCCAGCAGTTACCTAGTCGGGTACGAGCAGTACTTC.

The chain links TRBV5-1 to TRBJ1-2, with TRBD1 matching over 8 bases. This CDR3 spans 14 amino acids. Germline V gene data show CDR1 as SGHRS and CDR2 as YFSETQ. V trimming: 4 bases; J trimming: 6 bases; junction bases outside the gene matches: 8. The CDR3 loop reads CASSETGDRNGYTF. The CDR3 nucleotides read TGCGCCAGCAGCGAGACAGGGGATCGGAATGGCTACACCTTC.

This clone was found a few times. The V call is TRBV6-5, the J call TRBJ2-7; 10 positions agree with TRBD2. The CDR3 totals 14 residues. In germline, CDR1 is MNHEY, CDR2 SVGAGI. The J segment lost 6 bases and the V segment lost 5 bases, leaving 7 bases of the junction unmatched. CDR3 DNA sequence: TGTGCCAGCAGTCTTCTAGCGGGAGCCCTCGAGCAGTACTTC. This translates into CASSLLAGALEQYF.

Note on this clone: Mismatch with germline at one junction end may stem from a read error. The CDR3, as DNA: TGTTCCAGCAGCTTGTCCGATCGGGATCAGCCCCAGCATTTT. Amino acid sequence: CSSSLSDRDQPQHF. This chain uses TRBV7-9 with TRBJ1-5; no clear D. CDR1 SEHNR and CDR2 FQNEAQ come from the germline V gene (reference sequence). This CDR3 contains 14 residues.

The rearrangement uses TRBV7-2 and TRBJ2-1; 7 nucleotides agree with TRBD1. Germline V gene data show CDR1 as SGHTA and CDR2 as FQGNSA. This CDR3 comprises 16 residues. V trimming: 5 bases; J trimming: 6 bases; junction bases outside the gene matches: 13. CDR3 nucleotide sequence: TGTGCCAGCAGCCCTATCCTCCCGCAGGGGGTCAATGAGCAGTTCTTC. Residues: CASSPILPQGVNEQFF.

This clone was detected once. This rearrangement joins TRBV5-8 to TRBJ1-6; tentative D call: TRBD1 (6 bases). V was shortened by 0 bases and J by 7 bases, with 11 bases between the two germline ends. Germline assignment: CDR1 SGHTS and CDR2 YDEGEE. The CDR3 runs 15 residues. DNA for the CDR3: TGTGCCAGCAGCTTGGAGGCAGGGGTCAATTCACCCCTCCACTTT. Translation: CASSLEAGVNSPLHF.

The gene calls are TRBV6-1 and TRBJ2-1; TRBD1 is a possible D gene (6 bases). There are 13 residues in the CDR3. Germline CDR1 reads MNHNS; CDR2 reads SASEGT. The V gene lost 6 bases and the J gene lost 9 bases, with 15 bases spanning the gap. This chain's CDR3 is CASRAAGVGEQFF. The CDR3 nucleotides are TGTGCCAGCAGGGCCGCAGGGGTCGGTGAGCAGTTCTTC.

This clone was seen just once. The chain has TRBV2 and TRBJ1-3, with 9 bases lining up with TRBD1. The CDR3 totals 16 residues. Per the germline V gene, CDR1 is SNHLY and CDR2 is FYNNEI. Trimming removed 3 bases from V and 1 base from J; junction bases left unmatched: 4. The CDR3 here is CASSDLGTGSGNTIYF. The CDR3 region has the DNA TGTGCCAGCAGTGACTTGGGGACAGGGTCTGGAAACACCATATATTTT.

The chain carries TRBV20-1 and TRBJ2-1; maybe TRBD1 (5 bases). The germline gives CDR1 DFQATT, CDR2 SNEGSKA (reference sequence). V lost 3 bases and J 8 bases, leaving 8 bases between the germline ends. The CDR3 is 11 amino acids. As DNA, the CDR3 is TGCAGTGCTAGCAGGGCGGATGAGCAGTTCTTC. It specifies CSASRADEQFF.

This clone was detected a few times. One junction end does not reproduce the germline sequence, and a read error may be involved. This chain uses TRBV7-9 with TRBJ2-3; 7 bases match TRBD2. CDR1 is SEHNR and CDR2 is FQNEAQ in the germline V gene (reference sequence). The length of the CDR3 is 15 residues. The CDR3 DNA sequence: TGTTCCAGCAGCTTATCTAGCGGACTCACAGATACGCAGTATTTT. Protein: CSSSLSSGLTDTQYF.

V and J are TRBV7-9 and TRBJ2-7; TRBD1 matches at 7 bases. CDR1 and CDR2 (germline): SEHNR, FQNEAQ (reference sequence). The CDR3 extends over 14 amino acids. V lost 6 bases, J lost 1 base, and 6 bases stayed unmatched. CDR3 region: CASSSGTASYEQYF. The CDR3 DNA reads TGTGCCAGCAGTTCCGGGACAGCTTCCTACGAGCAGTACTTC. The full variable domain, with the rest looked up from reference TRBV7-9 and TRBJ2-7, is DTGVSQNPRHKITKRGQNVTFRCDPISEHNRLYWYRQTLGQGPEFLTYFQNEAQLEKSRLLSDRFSAERPKGSFSTLEIQRTEQGDSAMYLCASSSGTASYEQYFGPGTRLTVT.

J is TRBJ1-2 and V is TRBV25-1, with TRBD1 as a possible D gene (6 bases). Germline V gene data show CDR1 as MGHDK and CDR2 as SYGVNS. The CDR3 totals 16 residues. The V and J ends lost 2 bases and 8 bases respectively, with 21 bases between them. CDR3 loop: CASSERSRGTPGGYTF. The CDR3 DNA reads TGTGCCAGCAGTGAAAGGAGCAGGGGCACCCCGGGGGGCTACACCTTC.

The chain joins TRBV2 to TRBJ1-2; D not certain. With 2 bases removed from V and 4 bases from J, the gap between germline ends came to 8 bases. CDR3 length: 13 amino acids. Germline V gives CDR1 SNHLY, CDR2 FYNNEI. CDR3 bases: TGTGCCAGCAGTGAATACGGGTCCTATGGCTACACCTTC. Translated, it gives CASSEYGSYGYTF.

The gene calls are TRBV11-1 and TRBJ1-2; no clear D. V was trimmed by 2 bases and J by 8 bases, leaving 15 bases between them. CDR1 is SGHAT and CDR2 is FQDESV in the germline V gene (reference sequence). This CDR3 comprises 14 residues. The CDR3 nucleotides read TGTGCCAGCAGCTTAAACCCAGCCTTGAGGGGCTACACCTTC. It is translated as CASSLNPALRGYTF.

The chain couples TRBV29-1 to TRBJ2-7; TRBD2 matches at 8 bases. This CDR3 is built from 13 residues. V lost 2 bases, J lost 10 bases, and 10 bases stayed unmatched. Germline V gene lookup returns CDR1 SQVTM and CDR2 ANQGSEA. The DNA of the CDR3 is TGCAGCGTTGAAAGGGAGGCGGGAGGCGAACAGTACTTC. This sequence encodes CSVEREAGGEQYF.

V and J are TRBV28 and TRBJ2-7; D perhaps matches TRBD1 (6 bases). Trimming removed 3 bases at V and 3 bases at J, with 9 bases between. Per germline, CDR1 MDHEN and CDR2 SYDVKM. The CDR3 covers 13 residues. In DNA form, the CDR3 reads TGTGCCAGCAGTTTGGACAGAGACTACGAGCAGTACTTC. It is translated as CASSLDRDYEQYF.

The chain joins TRBV7-8 to TRBJ2-3, with D unclear. Germline CDR1 is SGHVS and CDR2 is FQNEAQ. Trimming pared 5 bases from V and 6 bases from J, leaving 9 bases between. The CDR3 is 12 residues long. The CDR3 loop reads CASSPPTDTQYF. As DNA, the CDR3 is TGTGCCAGCAGCCCCCCTACGGATACGCAGTATTTT.

The CDR3: CASREMGLTEAFF. In nucleotides, the CDR3 is TGTGCCAGCAGAGAAATGGGCCTCACTGAAGCTTTCTTT. J is TRBJ1-1 and V is TRBV6-1; unclear D gene. CDR1 and CDR2 (germline): MNHNS, SASEGT. The CDR3 contains 13 residues. V lost 6 bases to trimming and J lost 4 bases, with 12 bases between them.

The chain employs TRBV13 and TRBJ2-3; 7 bases line up with TRBD1. V was clipped by 5 bases and J by 4 bases; unmatched bases: 12. Per the germline V gene, CDR1 is PRHDT and CDR2 is FYEKMQ (reference sequence). The CDR3 runs to 16 residues. The CDR3 loop is CASSPGTGESSDTQYF. The CDR3 bases are TGTGCCAGCAGCCCCGGTACAGGGGAAAGCTCAGATACGCAGTATTTT.

The chain couples TRBV9 to TRBJ1-3; no firm D call. The V end was cut by 0 bases, the J end by 0 bases, with 7 bases between. CDR1 is SGDLS and CDR2 is YYNGEE in the germline V gene. The CDR3 is made up of 15 amino acids. CDR3 residues: CASSVVPGSGNTIYF. DNA of the CDR3: TGTGCCAGCAGCGTAGTCCCAGGCTCTGGAAACACCATATATTTT. The complete variable domain, with remaining parts taken from reference TRBV9 and TRBJ1-3, reads DSGVTQTPKHLITATGQRVTLRCSPRSGDLSVYWYQQSLDQGLQFLIQYYNGEERAKGNILERFSAQQFPDLHSELNLSSLELGDSALYFCASSVVPGSGNTIYFGEGSWLTVV.

The chain recombines TRBV5-6 with TRBJ2-1; possibly TRBD2 for D (5 bases). Deletions cut 7 bases from V and 12 bases from J, with 14 bases between. This CDR3 is 11 amino acids long. Germline V lookup: CDR1 SGHDT, CDR2 YYEEEE. The CDR3 here is CASGPVGRQFF. CDR3 DNA: TGTGCCAGCGGCCCTGTAGGGAGGCAGTTCTTC.

The J gene is TRBJ2-1, the V gene TRBV5-4; a weak D match, TRBD2 (5 bases). CDR3 length equals 15 residues. Trimming removed 1 base from V and 6 bases from J, with 14 bases in between. Germline V gives CDR1 SGHNT, CDR2 YYREEE (reference sequence). In nucleotides, the CDR3 is TGTGCCAGCAGCTTGATCGAGCGGAAACCCAATGAGCAGTTCTTC. The encoded protein is CASSLIERKPNEQFF.

This chain connects TRBV6-6 to TRBJ2-1; 11 bases agree with TRBD2. Trimming cost V 6 bases and J 3 bases; bases outside gene matches: 4. The CDR3 runs 15 residues. Germline lookup yields CDR1 MNHNY and CDR2 SVGAGI (reference sequence). CDR3 sequence (DNA): TGTGCCAGCAGCCGACTAGCGGGATTCTACAATGAGCAGTTCTTC. Amino acids: CASSRLAGFYNEQFF.

This clone was picked up one time. The gene calls are TRBV9 and TRBJ2-3; no firm D call. V lost 4 bases and J 1 base, leaving 13 bases between the germline ends. The CDR3 consists of 15 residues. Germline V CDR1 and CDR2: SGDLS, YYNGEE. The CDR3 region is CASSPIHLGTDTQYF. CDR3 coding DNA: TGTGCCAGCAGCCCTATCCACCTGGGCACAGATACGCAGTATTTT.